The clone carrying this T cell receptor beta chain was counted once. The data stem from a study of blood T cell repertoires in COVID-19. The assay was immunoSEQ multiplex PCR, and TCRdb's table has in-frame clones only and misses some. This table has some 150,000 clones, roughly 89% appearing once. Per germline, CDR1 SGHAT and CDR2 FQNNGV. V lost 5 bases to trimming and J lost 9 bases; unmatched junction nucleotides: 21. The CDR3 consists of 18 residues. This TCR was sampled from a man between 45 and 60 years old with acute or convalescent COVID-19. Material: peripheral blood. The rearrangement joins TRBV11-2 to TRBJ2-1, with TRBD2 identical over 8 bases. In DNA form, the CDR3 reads TGTGCCAGCAGCCTCGGGACTAGTAATCCTCGTGGGTTTGGTGAGCAGTTCTTC. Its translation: CASSLGTSNPRGFGEQFF.